This T cell receptor beta chain is from a study of blood T cell repertoires in COVID-19. Sequencing was performed with immunoSEQ multiplex PCR; in TCRdb, only in-frame clones are kept and a portion is missing. The sample has under 60,000 clones, approximately 82% seen once. The germline V and J ends were trimmed by 0 bases and 8 bases, with 20 bases remaining between them. CDR3 length: 16 amino acids. Germline assignment: CDR1 SGHNT and CDR2 YYREEE (reference sequence). Sequences were obtained from peripheral blood. J is TRBJ1-2 and V is TRBV5-4; D is undetermined. This clonotype was obtained from a man between 60 and 75 years old with acute or convalescent COVID-19. DNA of the CDR3: TGTGCCAGCAGCTTGGGTCAGGAAGTAAGAGTAAAGGGCTACACCTTC. Its protein product is CASSLGQEVRVKGYTF.